One and the same sample provided the 8 T cell receptor beta chains below, sequenced in a study of radiotherapy plus CTLA-4 blockade in lung cancer. Profiled with immunoSEQ multiplex PCR; TCRdb holds only in-frame clones, not every one. The table lists tens of thousands of clones, roughly three quarters of them singletons. The material sequenced was peripheral blood, taken from a patient treated with radiotherapy plus ipilimumab. The receptors were gathered from a human donor with non-small cell lung cancer that progressed on radiotherapy plus ipilimumab.

The genes are TRBV19 and TRBJ2-7; D call uncertain. From germline, CDR1 is LNHDA and CDR2 SQIVND (reference sequence). This CDR3 has 14 residues. V shed 3 bases and J shed 3 bases, with 12 bases lying between them. CDR3 protein: CASSITGLIYEQYF. The CDR3 bases are TGTGCCAGTAGTATCACGGGCCTCATCTACGAGCAGTACTTC.

The count of this clone is one. This chain joins TRBV28 and TRBJ2-5, with a weak D call TRBD2 (7 bases). Trimming removed 5 bases at V and 2 bases at J, with 15 bases between. Looked up from germline, CDR1 is MDHEN and CDR2 is SYDVKM. The CDR3 contains 15 residues. The CDR3 loop reads CASSGGGPLQETQYF. The CDR3 nucleotides read TGTGCCAGCAGTGGGGGGGGGCCCTTACAAGAGACCCAGTACTTC.

The chain links TRBV4-2 to TRBJ2-5, with 7 bases identical to TRBD2. Germline V gene lookup returns CDR1 LGHNA and CDR2 YNFKEQ. The CDR3 contains 17 residues. V gave up 2 bases and J gave up 5 bases; unmatched junction bases: 14. DNA of the CDR3: TGTGCCAGCAGCCAATACACGACTGCGGGGGAGCTGGAGACCCAGTACTTC. Its protein product is CASSQYTTAGELETQYF.

The chain uses TRBV5-6 and TRBJ2-7; D uncertain. The CDR3 totals 13 residues. Germline CDR1 reads SGHDT; CDR2 reads YYEEEE. The ends were cut back, 0 bases at V and 2 bases at J, with 6 bases in the middle. CDR3 residues: CASSLEGTYEQYF. The CDR3 DNA reads as TGTGCCAGCAGCTTGGAGGGTACCTACGAGCAGTACTTC.

The chain combines TRBV18 with TRBJ1-4, with a possible D match to TRBD1 (5 bases). The ends were cut back, 5 bases at V and 5 bases at J, with 6 bases in the middle. This CDR3 contains 12 residues. Germline values: CDR1 KGHSH, CDR2 LQKENI. This chain's CDR3 is CASSKGNEKLFF. DNA for the CDR3: TGTGCCAGCTCAAAGGGGAATGAAAAACTGTTTTTT.

This clone was seen only once. CDR3 DNA: TGTGCCAGCAGCCAAAGGATAGGGGCTGGGGAGACCCAGTACTTC. This sequence encodes CASSQRIGAGETQYF. V is TRBV4-2 and J is TRBJ2-5, with a tentative D call TRBD1 (5 bases). V was shortened by 2 bases and J by 5 bases, with 15 bases between the two germline ends. The germline gives CDR1 LGHNA, CDR2 YNFKEQ. This CDR3 spans 15 amino acids.

This chain uses TRBV9 with TRBJ2-7; 9 bases match TRBD1. V trimming: 4 bases; J trimming: 3 bases; junction bases outside the gene matches: 11. The CDR3 has 16 amino acids. The V gene's germline CDR1 is SGDLS and CDR2 YYNGEE. CDR3 sequence: CASSPRGTGRRYEQYF. CDR3 sequence (DNA): TGTGCCAGCAGCCCTCGCGGGACAGGGAGACGCTACGAGCAGTACTTC.

This sequence joins TRBV9 and TRBJ2-2, with 7 bases fitting TRBD1. This CDR3 is 15 amino acids long. V lost 4 bases, J lost 4 bases, and 7 bases stayed unmatched. Germline CDR1 and CDR2: SGDLS and YYNGEE. The CDR3 here is CASSLGQFSTGELFF. CDR3 bases: TGTGCCAGCAGCTTGGGACAGTTCTCCACCGGGGAGCTGTTTTTT.